Below are 24 T cell receptor beta chains sequenced from a single sample in a study of graft-versus-host responses after intestinal transplantation. The assay was immunoSEQ multiplex PCR, and TCRdb's table has in-frame clones only and misses some. The repertoire has more than 5,000 clones, 70% to 85% of them found once; the top ten carry 37%. Sequencing was performed on PBMCs, taken 300 to 340 days after intestinal transplant. These receptors originate from a human patient who received an intestinal transplant, so some T cells may come from the graft donor.

This chain joins TRBV9 and TRBJ1-2; no definite D call. CDR3 size: 15 residues. V lost 0 bases and J 4 bases, leaving 13 bases between the germline ends. CDR1 is SGDLS, CDR2 YYNGEE, per germline. CDR3 nucleotides: TGTGCCAGCAGCGTAGGGGCAGGAATGCTCTATGGCTACACCTTC. This gives the protein CASSVGAGMLYGYTF.

The gene calls are TRBV2 and TRBJ2-2, with 10 bases identical to TRBD1. The germline V gene has CDR1 SNHLY and CDR2 FYNNEI. The V gene end was trimmed by 8 bases and the J gene end by 5 bases; junction bases not matched to a gene: 5. The CDR3 length is 14 residues. The CDR3 protein is CASRRQGATGELFF. CDR3 in DNA: TGTGCCAGCCGCCGACAGGGGGCGACCGGGGAGCTGTTTTTT.

The genes are TRBV4-3 and TRBJ2-1, with 13 bases identical to TRBD2. Per germline, CDR1 LGHNA and CDR2 YSLEER. The V and J ends lost 6 bases and 6 bases, in that order; junction bases with no gene match: 8. The CDR3 contains 16 residues. The CDR3 is CASSPTSGGDSNEQFF. For the CDR3, the DNA is TGCGCCAGCAGTCCCACTAGCGGGGGGGACAGCAATGAGCAGTTCTTC.

The genes are TRBV6-5 and TRBJ2-7; 11 nucleotides align to TRBD2. CDR1 and CDR2 from the germline V gene are MNHEY and SVGAGI. Trimming at V came to 3 bases and at J to 1 base, leaving 2 bases not matched to a gene. CDR3 size: 15 residues. CDR3 nucleotide sequence: TGTGCCAGCAGTTATGTAGCGGGGGGGTCCTACGAGCAGTACTTC. Its protein is CASSYVAGGSYEQYF.

This chain links TRBV19 with TRBJ1-4; D is possibly TRBD1 (5 bases). The V end lost 1 base, the J end lost 8 bases, and 11 bases lay between the germline ends. Germline values: CDR1 LNHDA, CDR2 SQIVND (reference sequence). The CDR3 is made up of 14 amino acids. The CDR3 DNA is TGTGCCAGTAGTATAGGAGGGGCAGGGGAAAAACTGTTTTTT. It encodes CASSIGGAGEKLFF.

This clone appeared a few times. The gene calls are TRBV6-6 and TRBJ1-5, with unresolved D. V lost 6 bases and J 2 bases, leaving 11 bases between the germline ends. Per germline, CDR1 MNHNY and CDR2 SVGAGI (reference sequence). This CDR3 spans 14 amino acids. CDR3 protein: CASSPAQGNQPQHF. The CDR3 region has the DNA TGTGCCAGCAGCCCGGCCCAGGGCAATCAGCCCCAGCATTTT.

The genes are TRBV11-3 and TRBJ1-1; D might be TRBD1 (5 bases). The CDR3 is made up of 13 amino acids. CDR1 is SGHNT and CDR2 is YENEEA in the germline V gene. V shed 5 bases and J shed 0 bases, with 7 bases lying between them. The CDR3 DNA reads as TGTGCCAGCAGCAAGGGGATGAACACTGAAGCTTTCTTT. This sequence encodes CASSKGMNTEAFF.

The chain joins TRBV15 to TRBJ2-1; perhaps TRBD1 as D (6 bases). The ends were cut back, 6 bases at V and 6 bases at J, with 24 bases in the middle. The CDR3 totals 17 residues. Germline lookup yields CDR1 LNHNV and CDR2 YYDKDF (reference sequence). The CDR3 here is CATSPTGTPNMGNEQFF. As DNA, the CDR3 is TGTGCCACCAGTCCTACAGGGACCCCCAATATGGGCAATGAGCAGTTCTTC.

J is TRBJ2-3 and V is TRBV6-1; the match to TRBD2 covers 15 bases. The CDR3 covers 15 residues. Per germline, CDR1 MNHNS and CDR2 SASEGT. V lost 8 bases, J lost 4 bases, and 4 bases stayed unmatched. The CDR3 region is CASSGLAGGPDTQYF. The CDR3, as DNA: TGTGCCAGCTCAGGACTAGCGGGGGGGCCAGATACGCAGTATTTT.

CDR3 region: CASSTPWAGNGYTF. The CDR3 nucleotides read TGTGCCAGTAGTACCCCTTGGGCAGGGAATGGCTACACCTTC. This chain links TRBV19 with TRBJ1-2; D possibly corresponds to TRBD1 (5 bases). V was trimmed by 4 bases and J by 6 bases, leaving 15 bases between them. This CDR3 spans 14 amino acids. The V gene's germline CDR1 is LNHDA and CDR2 SQIVND (reference sequence).

The chain combines TRBV5-4 with TRBJ1-1, with 7 nucleotides matching TRBD1. J gave up 0 bases and V 0 bases, and 2 bases lay outside the gene matches. The CDR3 extends over 15 amino acids. Per germline, CDR1 SGHNT and CDR2 YYREEE (reference sequence). DNA for the CDR3: TGTGCCAGCAGCTTGGCAGGGGGTCTGAACACTGAAGCTTTCTTT. This encodes CASSLAGGLNTEAFF.

The table lists this clone with a few counts. This sequence joins TRBV6-5 and TRBJ2-7; 11 bases map to TRBD2. The CDR3 spans 14 residues. Germline CDR1 and CDR2: MNHEY and SVGAGI. Trimming cost V 6 bases and J 5 bases; bases outside gene matches: 6. The CDR3 loop is CASSRLAGRDEQYF. Here the CDR3 DNA reads TGTGCCAGCAGCAGACTAGCGGGGAGAGACGAGCAGTACTTC.

V gene TRBV7-6 combines with J gene TRBJ1-6, with TRBD1 as a possible D gene (5 bases). Trimming stripped 6 bases from V and 8 bases from J, with 17 bases between. The CDR3 length is 15 residues. Germline V gene sequence: CDR1 SGHVS, CDR2 FNYEAQ. Here the CDR3 DNA reads TGTGCCAGCAGTCTGGGGGGGGTAAAGGATTCACCCCTCCACTTT. It is translated as CASSLGGVKDSPLHF.

J is TRBJ1-3 and V is TRBV6-9; the match to TRBD1 covers 11 bases. Trimming cost V 6 bases and J 0 bases; bases outside gene matches: 4. Germline CDR1 MNHGY, CDR2 SVAAGI. This CDR3 spans 16 amino acids. CDR3 nucleotides: TGTGCCAGCAGAACCGGGACAGGGGGCTCTGGAAACACCATATATTTT. It encodes CASRTGTGGSGNTIYF.

V is TRBV4-3 and J is TRBJ2-5; TRBD1 matches at 8 bases. The end of the DNA is better explained by TRBJ2-7, so the J call may be wrong. Looked up from germline, CDR1 is LGHNA and CDR2 is YSLEER. The CDR3 runs 18 residues. The CDR3 is CASSQEPLTGDGDYEQYF. CDR3 nucleotide sequence: TGCGCCAGCAGCCAAGAACCCCTGACAGGGGACGGGGACTACGAGCAGTACTTC.

The table lists this clone with a few counts. One base away lies a much larger clone, so this may be a sequencing read error. The gene calls are TRBV6-1 and TRBJ2-2; D gene ambiguous. Germline V gene data show CDR1 as MNHNS and CDR2 as SASEGT. The CDR3 is 11 amino acids. Trimming left V 10 bases short and J 4 bases short, with 7 bases between. The DNA for the CDR3 is TGTGCCACCTGGGGCACCGGGGAGCTGTTTTTT. It encodes CATWGTGELFF.

V gene TRBV7-9 combines with J gene TRBJ2-7, with D perhaps matching TRBD2 (6 bases). V dropped 5 bases and J dropped 2 bases, with 16 bases sitting between them. Germline loops: CDR1 SEHNR, CDR2 FQNEAQ (reference sequence). The CDR3 extends over 15 amino acids. CDR3 protein: CASSGGTLLPYEQYF. As DNA, the CDR3 is TGTGCCAGCAGCGGGGGGACTCTCTTACCCTACGAGCAGTACTTC. The whole variable domain, remainder taken from reference TRBV7-9 and TRBJ2-7, is DTGVSQNPRHKITKRGQNVTFRCDPISEHNRLYWYRQTLGQGPEFLTYFQNEAQLEKSRLLSDRFSAERPKGSFSTLEIQRTEQGDSAMYLCASSGGTLLPYEQYFGPGTRLTVT.

The gene calls are TRBV19 and TRBJ1-3, with TRBD1 matching over 7 bases. The CDR3 is made up of 13 amino acids. V shed 9 bases and J 4 bases; nucleotides not matched to a gene: 6. The germline gives CDR1 LNHDA, CDR2 SQIVND (reference sequence). The CDR3 sequence: CASRGYAGNTIYF. The CDR3 nucleotides read TGTGCCAGCAGGGGGTATGCAGGAAACACCATATATTTT.

The chain has TRBV7-2 and TRBJ1-2, with D maybe TRBD1 (6 bases). The V end lost 1 base, the J end lost 0 bases, and 9 bases lay between the germline ends. There are 15 residues in the CDR3. CDR1 and CDR2 from the germline V gene are SGHTA and FQGNSA. The CDR3 reads CASSLVEGANYGYTF. Written as DNA, the CDR3 is TGTGCCAGCAGCTTAGTGGAGGGGGCTAACTATGGCTACACCTTC.

The chain employs TRBV19 and TRBJ2-3; D is unresolved. Per the germline V gene, CDR1 is LNHDA and CDR2 is SQIVND (reference sequence). Trimming cost V 4 bases and J 0 bases, with 5 bases left between them. The CDR3 runs 13 residues. The CDR3 region is CASSKFSTDTQYF. The CDR3 coding sequence is TGTGCCAGTAGTAAGTTTAGCACAGATACGCAGTATTTT.

The chain employs TRBV11-2 and TRBJ2-5; no clear D gene. The V end was cut by 5 bases, the J end by 5 bases, with 6 bases between. The CDR3 extends over 11 amino acids. Germline CDR1 reads SGHAT; CDR2 reads FQNNGV. This chain's CDR3 is CASSGRETQYF. CDR3 bases: TGTGCCAGCAGCGGCAGGGAGACCCAGTACTTC.

The chain carries TRBV4-3 and TRBJ2-7, with TRBD1 identical over 9 bases. This CDR3 is 21 amino acids long. J gave up 2 bases and V 0 bases, and 20 bases lay outside the gene matches. Germline assignment: CDR1 LGHNA and CDR2 YSLEER. CDR3 sequence: CASSQDRSNLTGGAYPYEQYF. CDR3 DNA: TGCGCCAGCAGCCAAGATCGATCAAACCTTACAGGGGGCGCCTACCCCTACGAGCAGTACTTC.

The rearrangement joins TRBV4-3 to TRBJ1-3; 7 bases map to TRBD1. The CDR3 totals 16 residues. J was trimmed by 2 bases and V by 1 base; bases with no gene match: 5. CDR1 LGHNA and CDR2 YSLEER come from the germline V gene. CDR3 protein: CASSQGQGSTGNTIYF. In DNA, the CDR3 is TGCGCCAGCAGCCAAGGACAGGGTTCCACTGGAAACACCATATATTTT.

This chain connects TRBV7-8 to TRBJ2-5, with D possibly matching TRBD2 (5 bases). The DNA end lines up better with TRBJ2-7; the J call may be wrong. Germline CDR1 reads SGHVS; CDR2 reads FQNEAQ. The CDR3 has 14 residues. Written as DNA, the CDR3 is TGTGCCAGCAGCTTAGTAGGGAGCGCCTACGAGCAGTACTTC. As protein: CASSLVGSAYEQYF.